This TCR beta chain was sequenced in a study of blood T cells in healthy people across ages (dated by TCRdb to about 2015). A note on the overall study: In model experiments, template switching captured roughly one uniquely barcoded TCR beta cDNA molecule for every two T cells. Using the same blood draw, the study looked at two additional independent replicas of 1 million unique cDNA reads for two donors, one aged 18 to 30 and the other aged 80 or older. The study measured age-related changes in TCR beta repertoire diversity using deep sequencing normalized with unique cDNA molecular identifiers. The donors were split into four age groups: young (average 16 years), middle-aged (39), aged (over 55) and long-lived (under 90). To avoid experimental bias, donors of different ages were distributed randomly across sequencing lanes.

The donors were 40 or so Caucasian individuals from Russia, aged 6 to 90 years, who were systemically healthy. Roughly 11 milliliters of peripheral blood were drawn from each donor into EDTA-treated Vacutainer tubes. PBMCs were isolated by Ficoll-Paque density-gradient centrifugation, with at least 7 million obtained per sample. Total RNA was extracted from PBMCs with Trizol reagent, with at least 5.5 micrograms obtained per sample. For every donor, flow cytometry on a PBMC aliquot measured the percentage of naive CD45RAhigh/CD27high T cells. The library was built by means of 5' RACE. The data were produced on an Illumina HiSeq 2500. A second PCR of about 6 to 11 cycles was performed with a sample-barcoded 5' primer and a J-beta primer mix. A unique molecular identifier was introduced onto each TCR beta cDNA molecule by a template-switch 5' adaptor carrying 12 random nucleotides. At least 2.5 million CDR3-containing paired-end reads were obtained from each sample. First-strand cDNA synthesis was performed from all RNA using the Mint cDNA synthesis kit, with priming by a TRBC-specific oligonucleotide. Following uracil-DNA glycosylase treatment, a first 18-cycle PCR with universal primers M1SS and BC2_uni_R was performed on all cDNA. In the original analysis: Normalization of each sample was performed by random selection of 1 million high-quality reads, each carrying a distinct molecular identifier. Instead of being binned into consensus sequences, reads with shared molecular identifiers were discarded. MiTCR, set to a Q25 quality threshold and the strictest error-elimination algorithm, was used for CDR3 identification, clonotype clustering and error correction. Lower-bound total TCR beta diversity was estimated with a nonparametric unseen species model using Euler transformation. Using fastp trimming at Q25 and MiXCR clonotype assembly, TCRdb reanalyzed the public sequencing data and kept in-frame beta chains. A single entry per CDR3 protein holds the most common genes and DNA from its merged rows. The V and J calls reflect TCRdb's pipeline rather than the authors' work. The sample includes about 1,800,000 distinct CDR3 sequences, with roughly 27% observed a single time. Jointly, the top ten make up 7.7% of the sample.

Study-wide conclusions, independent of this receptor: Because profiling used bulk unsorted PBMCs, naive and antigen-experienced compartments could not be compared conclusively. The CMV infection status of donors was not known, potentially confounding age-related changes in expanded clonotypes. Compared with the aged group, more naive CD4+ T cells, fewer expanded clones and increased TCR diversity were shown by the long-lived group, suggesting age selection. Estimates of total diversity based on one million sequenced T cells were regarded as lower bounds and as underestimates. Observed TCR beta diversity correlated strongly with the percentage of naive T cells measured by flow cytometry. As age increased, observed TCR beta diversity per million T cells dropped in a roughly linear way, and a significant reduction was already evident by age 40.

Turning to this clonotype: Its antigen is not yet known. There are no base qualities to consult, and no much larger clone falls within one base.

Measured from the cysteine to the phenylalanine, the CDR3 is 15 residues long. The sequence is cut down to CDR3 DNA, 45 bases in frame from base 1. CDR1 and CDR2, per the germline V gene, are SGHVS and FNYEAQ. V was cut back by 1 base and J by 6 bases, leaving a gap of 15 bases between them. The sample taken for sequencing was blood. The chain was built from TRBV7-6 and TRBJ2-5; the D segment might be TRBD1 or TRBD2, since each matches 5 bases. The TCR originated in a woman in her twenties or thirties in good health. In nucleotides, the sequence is TGTGCCAGCAGCTTAGGCAGCCGGGGACCAAAGACCCAGTACTTC. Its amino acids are CASSLGSRGPKTQYF.